Described below is a single T cell receptor (beta chain) sequence and its context. The data belong to a study of T cell changes during pregnancy in multiple sclerosis. The assay was immunoSEQ multiplex PCR, and TCRdb's table has in-frame clones only and misses some. The sample has 56,000 or so clones, about 88% seen once. The sequence derives from a female donor with multiple sclerosis, enrolled in a pregnancy study. The input for sequencing was CD4+ T cells from peripheral blood mononuclear cells, taken in the third trimester of pregnancy.

The CDR3 is CASTPWQNSYNEQFF. The CDR3 DNA is TGTGCCAGCACCCCCTGGCAAAACTCCTACAATGAGCAGTTCTTC. The V and J genes are TRBV6-5 and TRBJ2-1; D gene uncertain. The germline CDR1 and CDR2 sequences are MNHEY and SVGAGI. This CDR3 comprises 15 residues. Trimming took 7 bases from V and 0 from J, leaving 13 bases between them.